The 29 T cell receptor beta chains presented below share a single source sample, sequenced in a study of graft-versus-host responses after intestinal transplantation. Their specific antigens are unknown. TCRdb keeps only in-frame clones here, not all; method: immunoSEQ multiplex PCR. The repertoire holds about 100,000 clones, about 89% seen once, with about 6.3% in the top ten. Source: unstimulated CD8+ T cells sorted from spleen or lymph node cells, taken before intestinal transplant. The receptors come from a human donor who received an intestinal transplant.

The J gene is TRBJ2-7, the V gene TRBV27; 7 nucleotides match TRBD1. CDR1 is MNHEY and CDR2 is SMNVEV in the germline V gene (reference sequence). The CDR3 length is 13 residues. J lost 4 bases, V lost 5 bases, and 5 bases had no gene match. CDR3 protein: CASSDRVAYEQYF. CDR3 nucleotide sequence: TGTGCCAGCAGTGACAGGGTAGCGTACGAGCAGTACTTC.

The chain employs TRBV14 and TRBJ2-7; maybe TRBD1 (6 bases). Trimming stripped 2 bases from V and 6 bases from J, with 20 bases between. Germline CDR1 is SGHDN and CDR2 is FVKESK. The CDR3 length is 16 residues. CDR3 sequence reads: CASSQTVSRTASEQYF. CDR3 bases: TGTGCCAGCAGCCAAACGGTCTCGAGGACAGCGTCCGAGCAGTACTTC.

This sequence joins TRBV10-2 and TRBJ2-3; TRBD2 aligns across 10 bases. From germline, CDR1 is WSHSY and CDR2 SAAADI. Trimming took 6 bases from V and 3 from J; bases not matched to a gene: 9. CDR3 length: 16 residues. Here the CDR3 reads CASRTLAGAPTDTQYF. The CDR3 DNA reads TGCGCCAGCAGGACTCTAGCGGGGGCCCCGACAGATACGCAGTATTTT.

This sequence joins TRBV4-2 and TRBJ2-3; tentatively, D is TRBD1 or TRBD2 (5 bases each). CDR1 and CDR2 from the germline V gene are LGHNA and YNFKEQ. Trimming took off 1 base at V and 2 bases at J, with 10 bases between the two ends. CDR3 length: 15 amino acids. The chain's CDR3 is CASSQAGPPTDTQYF. CDR3 nucleotide sequence: TGTGCCAGCAGCCAAGCGGGACCCCCCACAGATACGCAGTATTTT.

This clone appeared once. The rearrangement joins TRBV12-5 to TRBJ2-5; 7 bases are a match to TRBD2. V trimming: 1 base; J trimming: 2 bases; junction bases outside the gene matches: 10. Germline values: CDR1 LGHNT, CDR2 FRNRAP. The CDR3 covers 17 residues. CDR3 residues: CASGLEDWSGEQETQYF. The CDR3 nucleotides read TGTGCTAGTGGTTTGGAAGACTGGAGCGGGGAACAAGAGACCCAGTACTTC.

This chain connects TRBV5-4 to TRBJ2-2; 15 nucleotides align to TRBD2. The V and J ends lost 7 bases and 0 bases, in that order; junction bases with no gene match: 4. From germline, CDR1 is SGHNT and CDR2 YYREEE (reference sequence). This CDR3 is built from 17 residues. The CDR3: CASQGLAGGTNTGELFF. The CDR3 bases are TGTGCCAGCCAGGGACTAGCGGGAGGAACGAACACCGGGGAGCTGTTTTTT.

The chain recombines TRBV7-9 with TRBJ2-5; D is unresolved. Germline V gene data show CDR1 as SEHNR and CDR2 as FQNEAQ (reference sequence). The CDR3 loop spans 14 amino acids. Trimming cost V 1 base and J 6 bases, with 12 bases left between them. The chain's CDR3 is CASSLVQEKKTQYF. The CDR3 DNA sequence: TGTGCCAGCAGCTTAGTTCAGGAAAAAAAGACCCAGTACTTC.

The chain uses TRBV28 and TRBJ2-2; no reliable D call. The germline CDR1 and CDR2 sequences are MDHEN and SYDVKM. Trimming stripped 5 bases from V and 5 bases from J, with 15 bases between. This CDR3 has 15 residues. As DNA, the CDR3 is TGTGCCAGCAGTCCCCGGGCCGGGCGGACCGGGGAGCTGTTTTTT. Translated: CASSPRAGRTGELFF.

V usage is TRBV5-4 and J usage is TRBJ1-5, with D possibly TRBD1 on 5 matching bases. Trimming removed 0 bases from V and 1 base from J, with 8 bases in between. CDR3 length: 15 residues. The germline V gene encodes CDR1 SGHNT and CDR2 YYREEE (reference sequence). CDR3 in DNA: TGTGCCAGCAGCTTGGCGGGGGGAAGCAATCAGCCCCAGCATTTT. It codes for CASSLAGGSNQPQHF. Variable domain in full (rest from reference TRBV5-4 and TRBJ1-5): ETGVTQSPTHLIKTRGQQVTLRCSSQSGHNTVSWYQQALGQGPQFIFQYYREEENGRGNFPPRFSGLQFPNYSSELNVNALELDDSALYLCASSLAGGSNQPQHFGDGTRLSIL.

The count of this clone is one. The chain is built from TRBV7-3 and TRBJ2-2; D remains ambiguous. Trimming pared 6 bases from V and 6 bases from J, leaving 14 bases between. The CDR3 runs to 14 residues. Germline loops: CDR1 SGHTA, CDR2 FQGTGA. CDR3 sequence (DNA): TGTGCCAGCAGACCAATGAAGGGCTCCGGGGAGCTGTTTTTT. This encodes CASRPMKGSGELFF.

This clone was seen a single time. The rearrangement joins TRBV11-1 to TRBJ2-7; TRBD2 is a possible D gene (5 bases). V lost 1 base and J lost 2, with 9 bases in between. Germline CDR1 SGHAT, CDR2 FQDESV (reference sequence). The CDR3 runs to 14 residues. The CDR3 coding sequence is TGTGCCAGCAGCTTAGAACTAGGACCCTACGAGCAGTACTTC. As protein: CASSLELGPYEQYF.

The rearrangement joins TRBV27 to TRBJ2-7; 7 bases match TRBD2. The V gene's germline CDR1 is MNHEY and CDR2 SMNVEV (reference sequence). V was pared by 3 bases and J by 2 bases, with 4 bases of the junction left unmatched. The CDR3 has 14 amino acids. In DNA form, the CDR3 reads TGTGCCAGCAGTTTTGGGGGGAGGGCCTACGAGCAGTACTTC. It yields the protein CASSFGGRAYEQYF.

In its sample, this clone was seen once. The chain recombines TRBV27 with TRBJ1-5; TRBD1 matches at 7 bases. The J segment lost 3 bases and the V segment lost 8 bases, leaving 19 bases of the junction unmatched. CDR3 length: 18 residues. Germline values: CDR1 MNHEY, CDR2 SMNVEV (reference sequence). CDR3 DNA sequence: TGTGCCAGCTATATCCGGGACAGATCGAAGGAATACAATCAGCCCCAGCATTTT. Protein product: CASYIRDRSKEYNQPQHF.

The CDR3 nucleotides read TGTGCCAGCAGGGTCCGGTGGGGCGATATTAACACCGGGGAGCTGTTTTTT. This codes for CASRVRWGDINTGELFF. This sequence joins TRBV13 and TRBJ2-2, with D maybe TRBD1 (5 bases). This CDR3 spans 17 amino acids. V shed 6 bases and J shed 2 bases, with 19 bases lying between them. Germline values: CDR1 PRHDT, CDR2 FYEKMQ (reference sequence).

The J gene is TRBJ1-5, the V gene TRBV5-6; TRBD1 aligns across 7 bases. Germline loops: CDR1 SGHDT, CDR2 YYEEEE. This CDR3 is 15 amino acids long. The trim removed 0 bases at V and 4 bases at J, leaving 4 bases unmatched. The CDR3 here is CASSLGGGENQPQHF. The CDR3 DNA follows: TGTGCCAGCAGCTTGGGAGGGGGCGAAAATCAGCCCCAGCATTTT.

The table lists this clone with a count of one. The chain carries TRBV2 and TRBJ2-7, with 7 nucleotides matching TRBD1. The V and J ends lost 7 bases and 1 base, in that order; junction bases with no gene match: 4. This CDR3 contains 13 residues. CDR1 SNHLY and CDR2 FYNNEI come from the germline V gene. CDR3 region: CASNDRASYEQYF. CDR3 bases: TGTGCCAGCAATGACAGGGCTTCCTACGAGCAGTACTTC.

The chain recombines TRBV19 with TRBJ1-1; tentative D call: TRBD1 (5 bases). This CDR3 has 13 residues. Trimming removed 8 bases at V and 4 bases at J, with 14 bases between. Germline V gene lookup returns CDR1 LNHDA and CDR2 SQIVND (reference sequence). CDR3 sequence (DNA): TGTGCCAGTCGAAGATGGGGGGGCACTGAAGCTTTCTTT. Its protein is CASRRWGGTEAFF.

Only one count was recorded for this clone. The chain recombines TRBV19 with TRBJ1-5, with a weak D call TRBD1 (6 bases). Germline assignment: CDR1 LNHDA and CDR2 SQIVND (reference sequence). This CDR3 comprises 14 residues. V lost 5 bases to trimming and J lost 7 bases, with 15 bases between them. CDR3 coding DNA: TGTGCCAGTAGTTCGGACAGCCCCTTGCAGCCCCAGCATTTT. Translation gives CASSSDSPLQPQHF.

The chain carries TRBV6-6 and TRBJ1-1; D ambiguous. Germline V gene sequence: CDR1 MNHNY, CDR2 SVGAGI (reference sequence). V lost 2 bases, J lost 5 bases, and 9 bases lay in between. The CDR3 runs to 13 residues. The DNA of the CDR3 is TGTGCCAGCAGTTACGACTGGGAAACTGAAGCTTTCTTT. This codes for CASSYDWETEAFF.

The chain is built from TRBV27 and TRBJ1-1; 8 bases map to TRBD1. Germline CDR1 and CDR2: MNHEY and SMNVEV (reference sequence). This CDR3 contains 17 residues. The J segment lost 0 bases and the V segment lost 7 bases, leaving 13 bases of the junction unmatched. CDR3 protein: CASMSSPYRGMNTEAFF. CDR3 DNA: TGTGCCAGCATGAGCTCTCCCTACAGGGGGATGAACACTGAAGCTTTCTTT.

The chain joins TRBV9 to TRBJ2-1, with TRBD2 matching over 11 bases. The germline CDR1 and CDR2 sequences are SGDLS and YYNGEE. V lost 3 bases, J lost 2 bases, and 19 bases stayed unmatched. The CDR3 loop spans 21 amino acids. The chain's CDR3 is CASSARTGKRLAGYTYNEQFF. DNA of the CDR3: TGTGCCAGCAGCGCCCGGACAGGAAAGAGACTAGCGGGATACACCTACAATGAGCAGTTCTTC.

The rearrangement links TRBV27 to TRBJ2-5; no clear D gene. In germline, CDR1 is MNHEY, CDR2 SMNVEV (reference sequence). The V and J ends lost 3 bases and 0 bases respectively, with 5 bases between them. This CDR3 has 13 amino acids. The CDR3 region has the DNA TGTGCCAGCAGTTTGAGTAACCAAGAGACCCAGTACTTC. As protein: CASSLSNQETQYF.

This rearrangement joins TRBV6-1 to TRBJ2-3; 10 bases are a match to TRBD2. Trimming took 5 bases from V and 2 from J; bases not matched to a gene: 1. The CDR3 has 14 amino acids. Germline lookup yields CDR1 MNHNS and CDR2 SASEGT. CDR3 in DNA: TGTGCCAGCAGTAGCGGGAGGGCCACAGATACGCAGTATTTT. As protein: CASSSGRATDTQYF.

This sequence joins TRBV27 and TRBJ1-1, with D uncertain. Germline-derived CDR1 and CDR2 are MNHEY and SMNVEV (reference sequence). Trimming took off 1 base at V and 6 bases at J, with 12 bases between the two ends. The CDR3 runs to 14 residues. CDR3 DNA sequence: TGTGCCAGCAGTTTATTGACGGGGAAGCCTGAAGCTTTCTTT. This sequence encodes CASSLLTGKPEAFF.

The chain links TRBV7-9 to TRBJ1-3; D ambiguous. The germline V and J ends were trimmed by 10 bases and 1 base, with 14 bases remaining between them. Germline CDR1 is SEHNR and CDR2 is FQNEAQ (reference sequence). There are 14 residues in the CDR3. CDR3 in amino acids: CATDTDGSGNTIYF. For the CDR3, the DNA is TGTGCCACCGACACGGACGGGTCTGGAAACACCATATATTTT.

The V and J genes are TRBV7-9 and TRBJ1-4, with TRBD1 as a possible D gene (5 bases). CDR3 size: 15 residues. Germline-derived CDR1 and CDR2 are SEHNR and FQNEAQ (reference sequence). With 1 base removed from V and 5 bases from J, the gap between germline ends came to 11 bases. CDR3 sequence reads: CASSLEMGTNEKLFF. The CDR3, as DNA: TGTGCCAGCAGCTTAGAGATGGGGACCAATGAAAAACTGTTTTTT. The whole variable domain, filled in from reference TRBV7-9 and TRBJ1-4, reads DTGVSQNPRHKITKRGQNVTFRCDPISEHNRLYWYRQTLGQGPEFLTYFQNEAQLEKSRLLSDRFSAERPKGSFSTLEIQRTEQGDSAMYLCASSLEMGTNEKLFFGSGTQLSVL.

J is TRBJ2-7 and V is TRBV27, with 9 bases matching TRBD1. Trimming removed 5 bases from V and 3 bases from J; junction bases left unmatched: 2. The CDR3 runs 13 residues. CDR1 is MNHEY, CDR2 SMNVEV, per germline (reference sequence). This chain's CDR3 is CASSVGQGYEQYF. Here the CDR3 DNA reads TGTGCCAGCAGTGTGGGACAGGGCTACGAGCAGTACTTC.

The V call is TRBV19, the J call TRBJ1-5; no firm D call. V was pared by 3 bases and J by 4 bases, with 7 bases between. Germline values: CDR1 LNHDA, CDR2 SQIVND (reference sequence). This CDR3 contains 13 residues. The CDR3 loop reads CASSMAVNQPQHF. CDR3 DNA: TGTGCCAGTAGTATGGCGGTGAATCAGCCCCAGCATTTT. Looking up the rest from reference TRBV19 and TRBJ1-5 gives the full variable domain: DGGITQSPKYLFRKEGQNVTLSCEQNLNHDAMYWYRQDPGQGLRLIYYSQIVNDFQKGDIAEGYSVSREKKESFPLTVTSAQKNPTAFYLCASSMAVNQPQHFGDGTRLSIL.

The V and J genes are TRBV28 and TRBJ2-5; 7 nucleotides line up with TRBD2. The closer fit of TRBJ2-7 to the DNA end suggests the J call may be wrong. The CDR3 contains 17 residues. The germline CDR1 and CDR2 sequences are MDHEN and SYDVKM. CDR3 residues: CASSFPSSGGAQDEQYF. The CDR3 DNA reads as TGTGCCAGCAGTTTTCCCTCTAGCGGCGGGGCCCAGGACGAGCAGTACTTC.